This TCR beta chain emerged from a study of vaccination and CD4 T cells after COVID-19. Study at large: Overlapping spike peptides from SARS-CoV-2, HCoV-NL63, HCoV-OC43 and HCoV-229E served to stimulate the cells. Culture controls were given either a CEFX pool, an HIV-1 Nef pool, or no peptide.

Cultured CD4+ T cells had their DNA profiled by the Oncomine TCR Beta short-read assay. TCRdb re-called the PCR reads with MiXCR, one entry per CDR3 protein. The sample shows under 20,000 distinct CDR3 sequences, 44% of them seen only once. The sample's treatment: roughly 11-day PBMC culture with coronavirus spike peptide pools or control peptides (ViraFEST assay). With roughly 10 ug/ml peptide pools and roughly 10 IU/ml IL-2, PBMCs were cultured at some 2 million per well. Germline lookup yields CDR1 SGHVS and CDR2 FQNEAQ. The CDR3 covers 14 residues. Trimming took off 5 bases at V and 4 bases at J, with 12 bases between the two ends. This clonotype has only a few counts. What it binds is not known.

Sequenced material: CD4+ T cells from blood, cultured in vitro, taken before SARS-CoV-2 vaccination. The TCR sequence derives from a human donor who had recovered from COVID-19. This chain connects TRBV7-8 to TRBJ1-5; tentative D call: TRBD1 (6 bases). CDR3 region: CASSLGQINQPQHF. DNA of the CDR3: TGTGCCAGCAGCCTAGGACAGATAAATCAGCCCCAGCATTTT. The full variable domain, rest sourced from reference TRBV7-8 and TRBJ1-5, is GAGVSQSPRYKVAKRGQDVALRCDPISGHVSLFWYQQALGQGPEFLTYFQNEAQLDKSGLPSDRFFAERPEGSVSTLKIQRTQQEDSAVYLCASSLGQINQPQHFGDGTRLSIL.